The 31 T cell receptor beta chains presented below share a single source sample, sequenced in a study of T-cell memory formation after mild COVID-19. One entry per CDR3 protein, called by TCRdb with MiXCR from the 5' RACE reads. The sample shows around 340,000 distinct CDR3 sequences, less than 20% of them seen only once. Sequenced input: PBMCs or a T cell subset sorted from them (not recorded which). These receptors were taken from a man younger than 35 who had mild COVID-19 (a few samples of this study predate the infection). Cell type and time point are not known.

This clonotype was observed many times. V is TRBV7-2 and J is TRBJ2-7, with D unclear. This CDR3 is built from 13 residues. The germline CDR1 and CDR2 sequences are SGHTA and FQGNSA. Trimming pared 5 bases from V and 2 bases from J, leaving 10 bases between. As DNA, the CDR3 is TGTGCCAGCAGCCCCTCTGAGCCCTACGAGCAGTACTTC. Translated, it gives CASSPSEPYEQYF.

This clonotype was counted only a few times. V gene TRBV29-1 combines with J gene TRBJ1-2, with 9 positions matching TRBD1. This CDR3 has 14 amino acids. The J segment lost 4 bases and the V segment lost 6 bases, leaving 9 bases of the junction unmatched. The germline V gene encodes CDR1 SQVTM and CDR2 ANQGSEA. The CDR3: CSVDPGQGFYGYTF. For the CDR3, the DNA is TGCAGCGTCGATCCGGGACAGGGATTCTATGGCTACACCTTC.

This clonotype has a count of ten or more. The chain has TRBV7-2 and TRBJ2-3; D is tentatively TRBD1 or TRBD2 (7 bases each). Germline lookup yields CDR1 SGHTA and CDR2 FQGNSA. The CDR3 has 16 amino acids. Trimming stripped 3 bases from V and 4 bases from J, with 17 bases between. The CDR3, as DNA: TGTGCCAGCAGCTTCGGCCCAGGGGGGGCCGCAGATACGCAGTATTTT. It specifies CASSFGPGGAADTQYF.

The V call is TRBV9, the J call TRBJ2-5, with 14 bases lining up with TRBD2. Unmatched junction bases numbered 6, after V lost 7 bases and J lost 1 base. Germline lookup yields CDR1 SGDLS and CDR2 YYNGEE. The CDR3 has 16 residues. CDR3 loop: CASGLGTSGGQETQYF. In DNA form, the CDR3 reads TGTGCCAGCGGATTAGGGACTAGCGGGGGCCAAGAGACCCAGTACTTC.

This clonotype occurred many times. This chain links TRBV20-1 with TRBJ2-5, with D possibly TRBD2 on 6 matching bases. The CDR3 extends over 13 amino acids. The germline V gene has CDR1 DFQATT and CDR2 SNEGSKA (reference sequence). The V end was cut by 5 bases, the J end by 4 bases, with 14 bases between. CDR3 loop: CSARDSLTETQYF. The CDR3 DNA sequence: TGCAGTGCTCGGGACTCCTTAACAGAGACCCAGTACTTC.

This clonotype turned up a few times. The chain carries TRBV27 and TRBJ2-6; no clear D. Germline CDR1 and CDR2: MNHEY and SMNVEV (reference sequence). CDR3 length equals 17 residues. The V end was cut by 3 bases, the J end by 0 bases, with 12 bases between. The CDR3, as DNA: TGTGCCAGCAGTTTGATCCCGTCCTTCTCTGGGGCCAACGTCCTGACTTTC. It translates to CASSLIPSFSGANVLTF.

This clonotype was recorded a few times. V and J are TRBV5-5 and TRBJ2-7, with 9 bases fitting TRBD1. Trimming removed 1 base from V and 3 bases from J; junction bases left unmatched: 5. Germline V lookup: CDR1 SGHKS, CDR2 YYEKEE (reference sequence). The CDR3 is 15 residues long. CDR3 sequence (DNA): TGTGCCAGCAGCTTGATATCGACAGGGGGCTACGAGCAGTACGTC. Its translation: CASSLISTGGYEQYV.

Many counts were recorded for this clonotype. The J gene is TRBJ2-3, the V gene TRBV12-3 or TRBV12-4, with 7 bases aligning to TRBD2. Trimming took 8 bases from V and 4 from J; bases not matched to a gene: 9. The CDR3 contains 14 residues. The CDR3 is CASRRETRPDTQYF. DNA for the CDR3: TGTGCCAGCCGGCGGGAGACTCGGCCAGATACGCAGTATTTT.

V is TRBV20-1 and J is TRBJ2-4, with 7 positions matching TRBD1. The CDR3 extends over 15 amino acids. J gave up 0 bases and V 2 bases, and 4 bases lay outside the gene matches. Germline lookup yields CDR1 DFQATT and CDR2 SNEGSKA (reference sequence). The CDR3 region is CSARWDRLAKNIQYF. The DNA of the CDR3 is TGCAGTGCTAGATGGGACAGACTAGCCAAAAACATTCAGTACTTC.

The chain joins TRBV24-1 to TRBJ2-2, with 12 nucleotides matching TRBD1. With 4 bases clipped from V and 0 bases from J, the junction kept 8 bases outside the gene matches. The CDR3 runs 19 residues. CDR1 and CDR2 (germline): KGHDR, SFDVKD. Written as DNA, the CDR3 is TGTGCCACCAGTGACCGGGACAGGGGGCCGAACGCGAACACCGGGGAGCTGTTTTTT. This encodes CATSDRDRGPNANTGELFF.

This clonotype was counted only a few times. This chain uses TRBV7-9 with TRBJ2-7; 9 nucleotides match TRBD1. CDR3 length equals 16 residues. CDR1 is SEHNR and CDR2 is FQNEAQ in the germline V gene (reference sequence). V lost 1 base to trimming and J lost 1 base; unmatched junction nucleotides: 5. CDR3 nucleotides: TGTGCCAGCAGCTTAGAGGGACAGGGCTTATCCTACGAGCAGTACTTC. Protein product: CASSLEGQGLSYEQYF.

In this sample, this clonotype turned up many times. The chain carries TRBV7-2 and TRBJ2-3; D remains unclear. The CDR3 has 12 residues. V lost 6 bases and J 4 bases, leaving 8 bases between the germline ends. CDR1 is SGHTA and CDR2 is FQGNSA in the germline V gene. The CDR3 DNA reads TGTGCCAGCAGTAACCGGGCAGATACGCAGTATTTT. It is translated as CASSNRADTQYF.

The V and J genes are TRBV20-1 and TRBJ1-5; D may be TRBD1 (5 bases). With 1 base removed from V and 4 bases from J, the gap between germline ends came to 17 bases. The germline V gene encodes CDR1 DFQATT and CDR2 SNEGSKA (reference sequence). This CDR3 contains 16 residues. The CDR3 bases are TGCAGTGCTAGAGGCCTAACCGGGACTTTGAATCAGCCCCAGCATTTT. Translating it yields CSARGLTGTLNQPQHF.

The gene calls are TRBV20-1 and TRBJ1-4; TRBD1 agrees at 9 bases. This CDR3 has 13 residues. CDR1 and CDR2 from the germline V gene are DFQATT and SNEGSKA (reference sequence). The ends lost 7 bases at V and 8 bases at J; junction bases unmatched: 8. CDR3 amino acids: CSVWDRADEKLFF. The DNA of the CDR3 is TGCAGTGTCTGGGACAGGGCGGACGAAAAACTGTTTTTT.

At least ten counts were recorded for this clonotype. Written as DNA, the CDR3 is TGTGCGGGTGGAGAGGGCTACGAGCAGTACTTC. Translated, it gives CAGGEGYEQYF. The J gene is TRBJ2-7, the V gene TRBV10-3; perhaps TRBD2 as D (5 bases). CDR1 and CDR2 from the germline V gene are ENHRY and SYGVKD. The CDR3 is 11 residues long.

This sequence joins TRBV5-1 and TRBJ2-1; no clear D gene. This CDR3 has 12 amino acids. The germline V and J ends were trimmed by 5 bases and 3 bases, with 6 bases remaining between them. CDR1 and CDR2 (germline): SGHRS, YFSETQ. DNA of the CDR3: TGCGCCAGCAGGGGGAACTACAATGAGCAGTTCTTC. Its protein is CASRGNYNEQFF.

V usage is TRBV7-9 and J usage is TRBJ1-1; tentatively, D is TRBD1 (5 bases). The CDR3 runs to 17 residues. From germline, CDR1 is SEHNR and CDR2 FQNEAQ (reference sequence). V was clipped by 2 bases and J by 0 bases, with 16 bases between them. CDR3 DNA sequence: TGTGCCAGCAGCTTACGTTCGGGGACCGCCTTGAACACTGAAGCTTTCTTT. Encoded protein: CASSLRSGTALNTEAFF.

This clonotype appeared many times. This rearrangement joins TRBV5-1 to TRBJ2-3, with TRBD1 matching over 10 bases. CDR3 length: 17 residues. Looked up from germline, CDR1 is SGHRS and CDR2 is YFSETQ. Trimming at V came to 5 bases and at J to 2 bases, leaving 11 bases not matched to a gene. The CDR3 DNA follows: TGCGCCAGCAGTACCTATGGGACAGGGGTTCCCACAGATACGCAGTATTTT. Translating it yields CASSTYGTGVPTDTQYF.

This chain joins TRBV5-1 and TRBJ2-1, with 11 positions matching TRBD2. Trimming at V came to 3 bases and at J to 6 bases, leaving 8 bases not matched to a gene. There are 16 residues in the CDR3. Germline CDR1 is SGHRS and CDR2 is YFSETQ. The CDR3 protein is CASSYYSGGAVNEQFF. DNA for the CDR3: TGCGCCAGCAGCTACTATAGCGGGGGGGCCGTCAATGAGCAGTTCTTC.

This sequence joins TRBV7-6 and TRBJ2-3; a possible D gene is TRBD1 (7 bases). V was trimmed by 5 bases and J by 4 bases, leaving 13 bases between them. CDR1 is SGHVS and CDR2 is FNYEAQ in the germline V gene. The CDR3 covers 14 residues. As DNA, the CDR3 is TGTGCCAGCAGCCGCCAGGGGGGCGCAGATACGCAGTATTTT. Protein: CASSRQGGADTQYF.

This clonotype was seen at least ten times. The V and J genes are TRBV12-3 or TRBV12-4 and TRBJ2-3; 7 positions match TRBD1. CDR3 length equals 15 residues. The J segment lost 3 bases and the V segment lost 1 base, leaving 4 bases of the junction unmatched. This CDR3 reads CASSLETGYTDTQYF. In DNA form, the CDR3 reads TGTGCCAGCAGTTTAGAGACAGGGTATACAGATACGCAGTATTTT.

The V call is TRBV6-5, the J call TRBJ2-6, with no clear D. V lost 5 bases to trimming and J lost 0 bases, with 5 bases between them. CDR3 length: 14 amino acids. In germline, CDR1 is MNHEY, CDR2 SVGAGI. The CDR3 region is CASSATSGANVLTF. CDR3 in DNA: TGTGCCAGCAGTGCGACCTCTGGGGCCAACGTCCTGACTTTC.

This clonotype was detected a few times. The chain joins TRBV5-1 to TRBJ2-3; 11 nucleotides line up with TRBD2. The CDR3 has 15 amino acids. CDR1 and CDR2 (germline): SGHRS, YFSETQ. The ends lost 3 bases at V and 4 bases at J; junction bases unmatched: 4. The chain's CDR3 is CASSSGLAEADTQYF. CDR3 nucleotide sequence: TGCGCCAGCAGCTCGGGACTAGCGGAGGCAGATACGCAGTATTTT.

The chain is built from TRBV20-1 and TRBJ2-7; tentative D call: TRBD2 (5 bases). Between the trimmed V and J ends, which lost 5 bases and 2 bases, there was a span of 16 bases. This CDR3 is 14 amino acids long. Germline V gives CDR1 DFQATT, CDR2 SNEGSKA (reference sequence). This CDR3 reads CSARALDWTYEQYV. The DNA for the CDR3 is TGCAGTGCTCGAGCACTGGACTGGACCTACGAGCAGTACGTC.

The chain combines TRBV25-1 with TRBJ1-2; no firm D call. Trimming cost V 4 bases and J 7 bases, with 7 bases left between them. Per the germline V gene, CDR1 is MGHDK and CDR2 is SYGVNS. The CDR3 has 11 amino acids. The CDR3: CASSGGSGYTF. In nucleotides, the CDR3 is TGTGCCAGCAGTGGAGGATCTGGCTACACCTTC.

The chain links TRBV11-2 to TRBJ2-7; unclear D gene. V dropped 1 base and J dropped 3 bases, with 4 bases sitting between them. Germline CDR1 is SGHAT and CDR2 is FQNNGV. This CDR3 region has 12 residues. CDR3 DNA sequence: TGTGCCAGCAGCTTAGTCCTCTACGAGCAGTACTTC. Translating it yields CASSLVLYEQYF.

This clonotype was counted ten times or more. V gene TRBV24-1 combines with J gene TRBJ1-5; D unclear. This CDR3 is built from 14 residues. Germline values: CDR1 KGHDR, CDR2 SFDVKD. V lost 6 bases to trimming and J lost 4 bases, with 12 bases between them. The CDR3 sequence is CATSHRLGNQPQHF. DNA of the CDR3: TGTGCCACCAGTCATCGCCTGGGTAATCAGCCCCAGCATTTT.

V is TRBV21-1 and J is TRBJ2-5; TRBD1, the D gene given by the table, was not confirmed from the DNA. TRBV21-1 is an annotated pseudogene. CDR3 length equals 13 residues. CDR3 nucleotides: TGTGCCAGCAGGGGACAGTGCCAAGAGACCCAGTACTTC. It specifies CASRGQCQETQYF.

V gene TRBV20-1 combines with J gene TRBJ2-3; a weak D match, TRBD2 (6 bases). The ends were cut back, 0 bases at V and 5 bases at J, with 12 bases in the middle. Germline V gives CDR1 DFQATT, CDR2 SNEGSKA (reference sequence). The CDR3 sequence is 14 residues long. This CDR3 is CSARDAGLGDTQYF. The CDR3 DNA reads TGCAGTGCTAGAGATGCGGGGCTCGGAGATACGCAGTATTTT.

This clonotype appeared a few times. J is TRBJ2-3 and V is TRBV30; the D is unclear. Germline CDR1 GTSNPN, CDR2 SVGIG (reference sequence). The V end was cut by 4 bases, the J end by 1 base, with 12 bases between. The CDR3 length is 14 residues. CDR3 protein: CAWKVPSRTDTQYF. Written as DNA, the CDR3 is TGTGCCTGGAAGGTACCCTCTCGCACAGATACGCAGTATTTT.

This chain joins TRBV5-6 and TRBJ1-2; tentative D call: TRBD1 (6 bases). Germline loops: CDR1 SGHDT, CDR2 YYEEEE. The CDR3 is made up of 14 amino acids. V was cut by 4 bases and J by 2 bases, with 12 bases left in between. The CDR3 spells CASSPLGANYGYTF. The CDR3 bases are TGTGCCAGCAGCCCATTGGGGGCGAACTATGGCTACACCTTC.